The T cell receptor beta chain described here comes from a study of blood T cell repertoires in COVID-19. About the research overall: Collection of acute and convalescent COVID-19 samples took place in the United States, Italy and Spain. From T cells, B-cell-depleted T cells, or PBMCs came the material, which was cDNA or gDNA.

The germline V gene encodes CDR1 MNHEY and CDR2 SMNVEV (reference sequence). CDR3 size: 12 residues. Trimming stripped 4 bases from V and 6 bases from J, with 9 bases between. Original handling: For nucleated cells, counts were estimated from reference gene primer amplification. This table comes from immunoSEQ multiplex PCR, and its TCRdb copy is limited to in-frame clones, with some not included. V and J calls and clone size are given by that table; D and trimming were obtained from the DNA. The table has a few hundred thousand clones, more than 65% seen once. The clonotype comes from a woman aged 18-30 years with acute or convalescent COVID-19. The sample comprised peripheral blood. The rearrangement joins TRBV27 to TRBJ1-2, with D hard to call. The CDR3 nucleotides read TGTGCCAGCAGTTATCGGGGAGATGGCTACACCTTC. This codes for CASSYRGDGYTF.